The present T cell receptor beta chain was sequenced within a study of shared clonotypes between healthy human individuals. This CDR3 region has 14 residues. Germline assignment: CDR1 SGHTA and CDR2 FQGNSA. V was shortened by 6 bases and J by 7 bases, with 13 bases between the two germline ends. The table came from immunoSEQ multiplex PCR; TCRdb's copy has only in-frame clones and leaves some out. The data contain 850,000 to 1,200,000 clones, roughly 80% of them singletons. Memory CD4+ cells were the fraction left after CD45RA+ naive selection. The source material was memory CD4+ T cells sorted from blood. The sample's subset: CD45RA-negative fraction. The TCR originated in a man aged 18 to 29 in good health. The chain combines TRBV7-2 with TRBJ1-6; D may be TRBD1 (5 bases). CDR3 coding DNA: TGTGCCAGCAGTTTTTCTTGGGGCAATTCACCCCTCCACTTT. Translating gives CASSFSWGNSPLHF.